A single sample gave rise to the 30 T cell receptor beta chains below, sequenced in a study of T-cell memory formation after mild COVID-19. TCRdb called the 5' RACE reads again in MiXCR, with one record for every CDR3 protein. This sample has approximately 82,000 distinct CDR3 sequences, with about 13% found just once. Sequencing used PBMCs or a T cell subset sorted from them (not recorded which). These receptors originate from a man aged 18-30 years who had mild COVID-19 (a few samples of this study predate the infection). Cell type and time point are not known.

The chain has TRBV15 and TRBJ2-4; 7 positions match TRBD1. The trim removed 3 bases at V and 0 bases at J, leaving 14 bases unmatched. The CDR3 extends over 19 amino acids. Germline V gene data show CDR1 as LNHNV and CDR2 as YYDKDF (reference sequence). The CDR3 loop reads CATSSLGQSNTLAKNIQYF. DNA of the CDR3: TGTGCCACCAGCAGCCTGGGACAGTCGAATACTCTAGCCAAAAACATTCAGTACTTC.

V gene TRBV6-7 combines with J gene TRBJ2-7; tentative D call: TRBD2 (7 bases). TRBV6-7 qualifies as an ORF whose function is uncertain. Trimming removed 7 bases from V and 7 bases from J, with 14 bases in between. The CDR3 is made up of 12 amino acids. Here the CDR3 reads CASIRGAQEQYF. The DNA for the CDR3 is TGTGCCAGCATACGGGGGGCGCAAGAGCAGTACTTC.

The rearrangement joins TRBV28 to TRBJ2-1; a possible D gene is TRBD1 (6 bases). Germline V lookup: CDR1 MDHEN, CDR2 SYDVKM. The CDR3 runs 15 residues. The V end was cut by 6 bases, the J end by 7 bases, with 19 bases between. The CDR3 DNA is TGTGCCAGCAGCCAGGACGGAACAACAGGGAATGAGCAGTTCTTC. It translates to CASSQDGTTGNEQFF.

V and J are TRBV9 and TRBJ1-1; D unresolved. CDR1 and CDR2 (germline): SGDLS, YYNGEE. The CDR3 runs to 14 residues. Trimming removed 5 bases at V and 5 bases at J, with 16 bases between. CDR3 sequence (DNA): TGTGCCAGCAGTTTTTCCAACCTGAGGACTGAAGCTTTCTTT. Translating gives CASSFSNLRTEAFF.

The chain has TRBV27 and TRBJ2-7, with D uncertain. Germline assignment: CDR1 MNHEY and CDR2 SMNVEV (reference sequence). The V end lost 0 bases, the J end lost 1 base, and 10 bases lay between the germline ends. CDR3 size: 15 residues. As DNA, the CDR3 is TGTGCCAGCAGTTTATCTGCCCTGGAATCCTACGAGCAGTACGTC. It yields the protein CASSLSALESYEQYV.

The J gene is TRBJ2-2, the V gene TRBV20-1, with no clear D. V was clipped by 3 bases and J by 3 bases, with 8 bases between them. This CDR3 contains 13 residues. Germline CDR1 and CDR2: DFQATT and SNEGSKA (reference sequence). CDR3 sequence reads: CSASKGYTGELFF. The CDR3, as DNA: TGCAGTGCTAGCAAAGGGTACACCGGGGAGCTGTTTTTT.

This chain connects TRBV4-1 to TRBJ2-2; 7 nucleotides agree with TRBD1. The CDR3 has 16 residues. Per germline, CDR1 MGHRA and CDR2 YSYEKL. J gave up 5 bases and V 4 bases, and 10 bases lay outside the gene matches. CDR3 DNA sequence: TGCGCCAGCAGCCGTCTTCAGGGGGATAGTACCGGGGAGCTGTTTTTT. It specifies CASSRLQGDSTGELFF.

The CDR3, as DNA: TGTGCCAGCAGTTGGGCTTTCCCCGGGACGAACCAAGAGACCCAGTACTTC. Residues: CASSWAFPGTNQETQYF. The chain couples TRBV12-3 or TRBV12-4 to TRBJ2-5; either TRBD1 or TRBD2 may supply D (5 bases each). The CDR3 extends over 17 amino acids. Trimming removed 4 bases from V and 0 bases from J, with 18 bases in between.

V is TRBV10-3 and J is TRBJ2-2; weak D call: TRBD1 (6 bases). Trimming removed 2 bases from V and 3 bases from J, with 13 bases in between. This CDR3 region has 16 residues. Germline CDR1 is ENHRY and CDR2 is SYGVKD. For the CDR3, the DNA is TGTGCCATCAGTGAGCCGGGCAGGGGTTACACCGGGGAGCTGTTTTTT. Residues: CAISEPGRGYTGELFF.

This chain uses TRBV12-3 or TRBV12-4 with TRBJ1-5; TRBD1 might be the D (6 bases). The CDR3 length is 14 residues. V gave up 4 bases and J gave up 7 bases, with 14 bases separating them. The CDR3 protein is CASSWDKHRQPQHF. The CDR3 DNA sequence: TGTGCCAGCAGTTGGGACAAACATCGGCAGCCCCAGCATTTT.

The CDR3 protein is CASSLTLRAYEQYF. CDR3 bases: TGTGCCAGCAGTTTAACCCTAAGGGCCTACGAGCAGTACTTC. This chain links TRBV27 with TRBJ2-7; D gene unclear. This CDR3 is built from 14 residues. Per the germline V gene, CDR1 is MNHEY and CDR2 is SMNVEV (reference sequence). Between the trimmed V and J ends, which lost 2 bases and 2 bases, there was a span of 10 bases.

The chain carries TRBV24-1 and TRBJ2-3; D not resolved. CDR1 and CDR2 from the germline V gene are KGHDR and SFDVKD. V shed 4 bases and J shed 0 bases, with 16 bases lying between them. The CDR3 loop spans 17 amino acids. DNA for the CDR3: TGTGCCACCAGTGACCCCGAAGGGTATGGGAGCACAGATACGCAGTATTTT. Translating it yields CATSDPEGYGSTDTQYF.

The chain combines TRBV24-1 with TRBJ2-7; D ambiguous. Germline V CDR1 and CDR2: KGHDR, SFDVKD. The V end lost 1 base, the J end lost 2 bases, and 5 bases lay between the germline ends. The CDR3 spans 13 residues. The CDR3 DNA reads as TGTGCCACCAGTGATTTCAAAACCTACGAGCAGTACGTC. The encoded protein is CATSDFKTYEQYV.

The J gene is TRBJ2-1, the V gene TRBV3-1; TRBD2 matches 10 bases. CDR1 LGHDT and CDR2 YNNKEL come from the germline V gene (reference sequence). This CDR3 has 16 residues. Trimming at V came to 4 bases and at J to 0 bases, leaving 3 bases not matched to a gene. The CDR3 loop reads CASSRLAGRSYNEQFF. CDR3 DNA: TGTGCCAGCAGCCGACTAGCGGGCCGCTCCTACAATGAGCAGTTCTTC.

CDR3: CASSITTVDTQYF. CDR3 coding DNA: TGCGCCAGCAGCATCACGACAGTTGATACGCAGTATTTT. The rearrangement uses TRBV5-1 and TRBJ2-3, with a weak D call TRBD1 (5 bases). The CDR3 is made up of 13 amino acids. Germline V CDR1 and CDR2: SGHRS, YFSETQ. V lost 4 bases, J lost 6 bases, and 12 bases lay in between.

This clonotype came up a few times. The chain combines TRBV12-3 or TRBV12-4 with TRBJ1-2, with D unclear. V was pared by 3 bases and J by 13 bases, with 12 bases between. The CDR3 sequence is 11 residues long. CDR3 nucleotide sequence: TGTGCCAGCAGTTTCGTATGGGGTCTCACCTTC. It encodes CASSFVWGLTF.

This clonotype was observed a handful of times. This chain joins TRBV5-1 and TRBJ1-5; perhaps TRBD1 as D (5 bases). The germline V and J ends were trimmed by 4 bases and 6 bases, with 20 bases remaining between them. The germline gives CDR1 SGHRS, CDR2 YFSETQ. The length of the CDR3 is 16 residues. CDR3 coding DNA: TGCGCCAGCAGCCCCTATCCAACAGGAAACGGTCAGCCCCAGCATTTT. Translated, it gives CASSPYPTGNGQPQHF.

This clonotype has a count of ten or more. The rearrangement uses TRBV7-6 and TRBJ1-5; 9 bases line up with TRBD1. This CDR3 region has 16 residues. The junction had 7 bases not matched to a gene; V was cut back by 1 base and J by 6 bases. The germline CDR1 and CDR2 sequences are SGHVS and FNYEAQ. This chain's CDR3 is CASSLGGQGSGQPQHF. The CDR3 DNA sequence: TGTGCCAGCAGCTTAGGTGGACAGGGGTCGGGTCAGCCCCAGCATTTT. Variable domain in full (rest from reference TRBV7-6 and TRBJ1-5): GAGVSQSPRYKVTKRGQDVALRCDPISGHVSLYWYRQALGQGPEFLTYFNYEAQQDKSGLPNDRFSAERPEGSISTLTIQRTEQRDSAMYRCASSLGGQGSGQPQHFGDGTRLSIL.

The table lists this clonotype with a few counts. This sequence joins TRBV24-1 and TRBJ2-1; the match to TRBD1 covers 8 bases. Germline V CDR1 and CDR2: KGHDR, SFDVKD. V shed 3 bases and J 4 bases; nucleotides not matched to a gene: 7. This CDR3 region has 16 residues. The CDR3 loop reads CATSDPTGVQYNEQFF. CDR3 sequence (DNA): TGTGCCACCAGTGATCCGACAGGGGTTCAGTACAATGAGCAGTTCTTC.

In its sample, this clonotype was seen many times. J is TRBJ2-1 and V is TRBV5-1, with unresolved D. CDR1 SGHRS and CDR2 YFSETQ come from the germline V gene. V gave up 0 bases and J gave up 5 bases, with 12 bases separating them. The CDR3 loop spans 15 amino acids. The CDR3 DNA sequence: TGCGCCAGCAGCTTGGCAGTCCTAACAAACAATGAGCAGTTCTTC. This codes for CASSLAVLTNNEQFF.

The V call is TRBV6-5, the J call TRBJ2-5, with 7 nucleotides matching TRBD1. CDR1 is MNHEY and CDR2 is SVGAGI in the germline V gene. Germline trimming cut 5 bases from V and 3 bases from J; bases unmatched to any gene: 15. CDR3 size: 17 residues. The CDR3 reads CASSHDPPDRSEETQYF. The CDR3 DNA sequence: TGTGCCAGCAGTCACGACCCTCCGGACAGGTCGGAAGAGACCCAGTACTTC.

This clonotype was counted between two and nine times. The J gene is TRBJ2-7, the V gene TRBV7-9; 11 nucleotides match TRBD2. Looked up from germline, CDR1 is SEHNR and CDR2 is FQNEAQ (reference sequence). V lost 4 bases to trimming and J lost 5 bases; unmatched junction nucleotides: 13. There are 17 residues in the CDR3. The CDR3, as DNA: TGTGCCAGCAGCTCAGAAGTTCTAGCGGGGGGAAGCGACGAGCAGTACTTC. Translation gives CASSSEVLAGGSDEQYF.

The chain recombines TRBV10-3 with TRBJ2-1; TRBD1 matches 10 bases. Germline CDR1 reads ENHRY; CDR2 reads SYGVKD. V lost 6 bases and J lost 5; bases outside the gene matches: 7. The CDR3 is 15 residues long. The CDR3 DNA reads as TGTGCCATCAGAGTCACCGGGACAGGGGACAATGAGCAGTTCTTC. It specifies CAIRVTGTGDNEQFF.

This clonotype came up a few times. This rearrangement joins TRBV6-2 or TRBV6-3 to TRBJ2-3; D assignment may be TRBD1 or TRBD2 (5 bases each). CDR1 and CDR2 (germline): MNHEY, SVGEGT. Trimming took off 2 bases at V and 6 bases at J, with 12 bases between the two ends. The CDR3 is 14 amino acids. CDR3 protein: CASSYRLGRDTQYF. For the CDR3, the DNA is TGTGCCAGCAGTTACCGGTTGGGACGGGATACGCAGTATTTT.

CDR3: CASSYSFDGNTEAFF. CDR3 DNA: TGTGCCAGCAGTTACTCCTTTGACGGGAACACTGAAGCTTTCTTT. V gene TRBV6-6 combines with J gene TRBJ1-1; D unresolved. CDR3 size: 15 residues. Germline CDR1 and CDR2: MNHNY and SVGAGI (reference sequence). The germline V and J ends were trimmed by 0 bases and 1 base, with 9 bases remaining between them.

This clonotype showed up just a few times. The V gene is TRBV12-5, the J gene TRBJ1-5; TRBD1 matches at 11 bases. J gave up 6 bases and V 8 bases, and 6 bases lay outside the gene matches. The CDR3 runs to 14 residues. Germline CDR1 LGHNT, CDR2 FRNRAP. The CDR3 sequence: CASLRTGGRQPQHF. CDR3 coding DNA: TGTGCTAGTCTCAGGACAGGGGGCCGTCAGCCCCAGCATTTT.

The CDR3: CASSQDSRSGYSGYTF. CDR3 nucleotide sequence: TGCGCCAGCAGCCAAGATTCTAGGTCGGGGTACTCTGGCTACACCTTC. This chain joins TRBV4-3 and TRBJ1-2; D not certain. The V end lost 0 bases, the J end lost 7 bases, and 18 bases lay between the germline ends. The CDR3 consists of 16 residues. The germline V gene has CDR1 LGHNA and CDR2 YSLEER.

The rearrangement uses TRBV18 and TRBJ1-1, with 8 bases matching TRBD1. CDR3 length: 16 amino acids. Germline V gene sequence: CDR1 KGHSH, CDR2 LQKENI. Germline trimming cut 4 bases from V and 0 bases from J; bases unmatched to any gene: 7. CDR3 region: CASSLAPDRVNTEAFF. The CDR3 nucleotides are TGTGCCAGCTCACTGGCGCCGGACAGGGTGAACACTGAAGCTTTCTTT.

The chain uses TRBV12-3 or TRBV12-4 and TRBJ2-7, with D possibly TRBD1 on 6 matching bases. This CDR3 has 14 residues. V lost 5 bases, J lost 1 base, and 12 bases lay in between. CDR3 loop: CASSILQGSYEQYF. CDR3 nucleotides: TGTGCCAGCAGTATCCTACAGGGTTCCTACGAGCAGTACTTC.

J is TRBJ2-3 and V is TRBV13; 8 positions agree with TRBD1. The CDR3 length is 15 residues. Trimming removed 6 bases from V and 1 base from J; junction bases left unmatched: 6. Germline V gene lookup returns CDR1 PRHDT and CDR2 FYEKMQ (reference sequence). CDR3 sequence (DNA): TGTGCCAGCAGTCCAGGACAGGGCGGCACAGATACGCAGTATTTT. As protein: CASSPGQGGTDTQYF.